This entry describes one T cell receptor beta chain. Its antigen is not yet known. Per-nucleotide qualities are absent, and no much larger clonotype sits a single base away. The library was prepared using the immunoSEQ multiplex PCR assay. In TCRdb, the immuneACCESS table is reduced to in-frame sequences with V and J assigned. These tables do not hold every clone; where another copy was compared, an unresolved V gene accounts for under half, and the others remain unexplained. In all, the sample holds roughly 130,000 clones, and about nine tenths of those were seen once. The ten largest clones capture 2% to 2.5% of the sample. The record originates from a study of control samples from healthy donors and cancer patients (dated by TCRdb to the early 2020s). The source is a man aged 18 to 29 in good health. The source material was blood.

The DNA reads as follows: TGTGCCAGCAGTGCTGTACATGGCTACACCTTC. Its protein is CASSAVHGYTF. This chain joins TRBV2 to TRBJ1-2, with the identity of the D gene unclear. From a lookup of the germline V gene, CDR1 and CDR2 are SNHLY and FYNNEI. The CDR3 measures 11 amino acids from cysteine to phenylalanine. Only the CDR3 DNA is retained, 33 bases long and in frame from the first base. V is pared back by 4 bases and J by 6 bases, with 6 bases lying between the germline termini.